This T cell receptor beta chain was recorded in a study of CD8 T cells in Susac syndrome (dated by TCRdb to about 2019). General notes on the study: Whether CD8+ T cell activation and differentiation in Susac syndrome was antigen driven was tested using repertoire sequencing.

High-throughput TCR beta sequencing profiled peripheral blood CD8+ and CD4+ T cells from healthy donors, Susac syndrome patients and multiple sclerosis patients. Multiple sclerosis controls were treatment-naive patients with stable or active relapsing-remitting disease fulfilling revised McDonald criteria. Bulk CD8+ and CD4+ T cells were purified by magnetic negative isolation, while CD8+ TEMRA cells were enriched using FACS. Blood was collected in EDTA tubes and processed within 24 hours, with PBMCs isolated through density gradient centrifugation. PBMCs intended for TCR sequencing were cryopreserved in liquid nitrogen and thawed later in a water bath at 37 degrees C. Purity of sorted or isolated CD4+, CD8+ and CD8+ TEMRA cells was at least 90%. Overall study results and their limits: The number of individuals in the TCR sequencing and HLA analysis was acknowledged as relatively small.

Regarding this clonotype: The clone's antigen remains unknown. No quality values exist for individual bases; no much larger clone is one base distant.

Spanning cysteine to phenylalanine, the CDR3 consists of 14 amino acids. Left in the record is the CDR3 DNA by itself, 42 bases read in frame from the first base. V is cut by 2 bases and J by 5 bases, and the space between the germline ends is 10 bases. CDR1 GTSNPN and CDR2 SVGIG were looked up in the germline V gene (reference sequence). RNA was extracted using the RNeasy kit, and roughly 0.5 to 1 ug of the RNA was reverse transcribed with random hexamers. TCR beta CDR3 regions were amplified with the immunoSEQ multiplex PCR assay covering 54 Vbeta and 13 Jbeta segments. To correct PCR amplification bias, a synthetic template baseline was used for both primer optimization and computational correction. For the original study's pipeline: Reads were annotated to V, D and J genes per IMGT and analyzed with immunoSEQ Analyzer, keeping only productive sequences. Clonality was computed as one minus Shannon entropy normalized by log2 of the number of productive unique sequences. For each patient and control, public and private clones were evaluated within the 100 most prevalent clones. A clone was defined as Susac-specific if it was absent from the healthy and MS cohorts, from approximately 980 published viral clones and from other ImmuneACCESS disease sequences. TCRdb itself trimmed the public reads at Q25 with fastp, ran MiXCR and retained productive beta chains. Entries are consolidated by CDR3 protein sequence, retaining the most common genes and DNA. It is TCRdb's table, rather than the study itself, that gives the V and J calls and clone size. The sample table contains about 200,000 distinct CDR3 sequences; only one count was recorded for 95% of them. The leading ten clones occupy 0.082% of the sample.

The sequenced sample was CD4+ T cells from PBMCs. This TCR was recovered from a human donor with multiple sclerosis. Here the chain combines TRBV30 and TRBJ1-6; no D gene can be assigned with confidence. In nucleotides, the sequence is TGTGCCTGGAGTCAAGGCCAGCATAATTCACCCCTCCACTTT. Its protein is CAWSQGQHNSPLHF.